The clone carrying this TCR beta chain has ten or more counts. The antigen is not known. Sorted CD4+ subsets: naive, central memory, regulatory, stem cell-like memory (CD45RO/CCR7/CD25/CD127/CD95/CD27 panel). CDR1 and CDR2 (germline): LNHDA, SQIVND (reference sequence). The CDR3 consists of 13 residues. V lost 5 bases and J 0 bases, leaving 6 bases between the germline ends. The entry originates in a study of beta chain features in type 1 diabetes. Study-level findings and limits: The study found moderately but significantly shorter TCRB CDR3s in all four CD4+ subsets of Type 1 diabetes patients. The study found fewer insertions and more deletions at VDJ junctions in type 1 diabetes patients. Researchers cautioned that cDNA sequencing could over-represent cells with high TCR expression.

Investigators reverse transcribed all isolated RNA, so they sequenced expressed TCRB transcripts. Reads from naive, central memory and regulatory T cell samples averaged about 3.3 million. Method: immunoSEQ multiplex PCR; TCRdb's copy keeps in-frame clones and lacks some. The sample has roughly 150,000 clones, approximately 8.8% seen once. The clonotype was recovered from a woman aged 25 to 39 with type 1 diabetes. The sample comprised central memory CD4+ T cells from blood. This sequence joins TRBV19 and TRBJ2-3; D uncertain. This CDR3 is CASSPESTDTQYF. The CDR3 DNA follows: TGTGCCAGTAGTCCGGAGAGCACAGATACGCAGTATTTT.